This entry lists 4 T cell receptor beta chains sequenced from one sample in a study of T cell repertoires in cytomegalovirus infection. Their antigens are not known. Using its own MiXCR run on the reads, TCRdb lists one record per CDR3 protein. The repertoire consists of some 320,000 distinct CDR3 sequences, with roughly 29% occurring once and the leading ten covering around 18%. Sequenced here: cultured PBMCs, sampled from culture after CMV antigen stimulation. Receptor source: a human donor in good health (CMV status not recorded). Some clones in this sample may be carry-over from other donors' samples.

In the case of this clonotype: Its ends do not fully match the called genes, so a read error is possible. The chain links TRBV7-6 to TRBJ2-1; D is possibly TRBD2 (6 bases). The length of the CDR3 is 17 residues. Germline values: CDR1 SGHVS, CDR2 FNYEAQ. CDR3 loop: CASSRGLTLSSYNGQFF. CDR3 DNA sequence: TGTGCCAGCAGCCGGGGACTGACCTTAAGCTCCTACAATGGGCAGTTCTTC.

The chain is built from TRBV19 and TRBJ1-1, with D possibly TRBD1 on 5 matching bases. This CDR3 has 12 residues. V shed 8 bases and J shed 5 bases, with 12 bases lying between them. Per the germline V gene, CDR1 is LNHDA and CDR2 is SQIVND (reference sequence). CDR3 bases: TGTGCCAGTGAAATAAGGGGAACTGAAGCTTTCTTT. Translation gives CASEIRGTEAFF.

This sequence joins TRBV10-3 and TRBJ2-7; 9 bases fit TRBD1. Germline V gene lookup returns CDR1 ENHRY and CDR2 SYGVKD. CDR3 size: 15 residues. The ends lost 0 bases at V and 4 bases at J; junction bases unmatched: 4. The CDR3 is CAISESRDRAYEQYF. In DNA, the CDR3 is TGTGCCATCAGTGAGTCTCGGGACAGGGCATACGAGCAGTACTTC.

The chain has TRBV7-9 and TRBJ1-1; TRBD1 matches 9 bases. The length of the CDR3 is 14 residues. Trimming cost V 5 bases and J 3 bases; bases outside gene matches: 4. Germline CDR1 is SEHNR and CDR2 is FQNEAQ (reference sequence). This CDR3 is CASSRQGVDTEAFF. DNA of the CDR3: TGTGCCAGCAGCAGACAGGGGGTGGACACTGAAGCTTTCTTT.